This T cell receptor (beta chain) is from a study of blood T cell repertoires in COVID-19. Looking at the study overall: Material from acute and convalescent COVID-19 was sourced from the United States, Italy and Spain. Sources were T cells, B-cell-depleted T cells, or PBMCs; the material itself was cDNA or gDNA.

Per the original methods: Counts of nucleated cells, estimated from reference gene primer amplification, were obtained. Profiled with immunoSEQ multiplex PCR; TCRdb holds only in-frame clones, not every one. V, J and clone size are those of that table, while D and trimming were read from the DNA. This sample has fewer than 35,000 clones; around 90% occur once, and the top ten carry approximately 8.9%. After removal of 3 bases from V and 8 bases from J, the junction contained 11 bases not matched to a gene. Germline V lookup: CDR1 MNHEY, CDR2 SMNVEV (reference sequence). The CDR3 runs 16 residues. The specimen was peripheral blood. The chain couples TRBV27 to TRBJ2-2; 8 nucleotides line up with TRBD2. The source of this sequence is a man between 65 and 79 years old with active or convalescent COVID-19. CDR3 amino acids: CASSFGRGASGGELFF. CDR3 nucleotides: TGTGCCAGCAGTTTTGGCAGGGGTGCTAGCGGGGGGGAGCTGTTTTTT.